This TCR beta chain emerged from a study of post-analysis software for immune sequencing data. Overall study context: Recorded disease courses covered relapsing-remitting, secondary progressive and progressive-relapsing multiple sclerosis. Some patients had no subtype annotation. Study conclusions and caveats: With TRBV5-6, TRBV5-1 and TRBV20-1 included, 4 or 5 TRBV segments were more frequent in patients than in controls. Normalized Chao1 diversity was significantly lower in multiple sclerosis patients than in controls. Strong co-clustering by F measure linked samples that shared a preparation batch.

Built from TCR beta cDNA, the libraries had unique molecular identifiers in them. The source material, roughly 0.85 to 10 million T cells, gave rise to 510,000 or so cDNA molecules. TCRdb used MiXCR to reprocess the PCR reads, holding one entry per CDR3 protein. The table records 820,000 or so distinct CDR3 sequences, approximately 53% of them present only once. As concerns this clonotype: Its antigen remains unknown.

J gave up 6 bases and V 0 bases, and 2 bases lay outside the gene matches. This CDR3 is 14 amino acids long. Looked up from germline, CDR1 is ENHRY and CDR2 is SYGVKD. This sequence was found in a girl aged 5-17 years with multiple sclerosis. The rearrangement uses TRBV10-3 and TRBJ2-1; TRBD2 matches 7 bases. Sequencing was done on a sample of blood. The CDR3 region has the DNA TGTGCCATCAGTGAGTCCAGGACTAGCAATGAGCAGTTCTTC. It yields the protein CAISESRTSNEQFF.